This TCR beta chain was recorded in a study of T cells in Graves' hyperthyroidism and ophthalmopathy. The CDR3 loop spans 15 amino acids. Trimming stripped 3 bases from V and 0 bases from J, with 9 bases between. CDR1 and CDR2 from the germline V gene are SGHTA and FQGNSA. Template material for amplifying TCR beta CDR3 regions consisted of RNA transcripts. Carried out on the TCR CDR3, a first-round RT-PCR used the HTBI primer set. Using its own MiXCR run on the multiplex PCR reads, TCRdb lists one record per CDR3 protein. Of 300,000 to 350,000 distinct CDR3 sequences in the sample, about 18% were seen once. This clonotype has at least ten counts.

The sequencing input was blood. This TCR derives from a woman aged 45 to 65 with Graves' hyperthyroidism. The chain couples TRBV7-2 to TRBJ2-1; D is ambiguous. The CDR3 DNA sequence: TGTGCCAGCAGCTTGGAAACGAGCTCCTACAATGAGCAGTTCTTC. Protein sequence: CASSLETSSYNEQFF.